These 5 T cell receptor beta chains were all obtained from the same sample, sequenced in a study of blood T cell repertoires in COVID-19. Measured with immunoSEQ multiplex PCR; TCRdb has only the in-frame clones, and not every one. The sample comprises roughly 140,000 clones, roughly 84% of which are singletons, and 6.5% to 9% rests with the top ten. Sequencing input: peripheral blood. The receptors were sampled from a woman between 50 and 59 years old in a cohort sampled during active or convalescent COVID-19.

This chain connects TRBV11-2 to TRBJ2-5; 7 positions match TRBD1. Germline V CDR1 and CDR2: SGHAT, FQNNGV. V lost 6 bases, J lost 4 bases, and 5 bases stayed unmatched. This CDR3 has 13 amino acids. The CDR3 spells CASRPGQIETQYF. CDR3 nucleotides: TGTGCCAGCAGACCGGGACAGATAGAGACCCAGTACTTC.

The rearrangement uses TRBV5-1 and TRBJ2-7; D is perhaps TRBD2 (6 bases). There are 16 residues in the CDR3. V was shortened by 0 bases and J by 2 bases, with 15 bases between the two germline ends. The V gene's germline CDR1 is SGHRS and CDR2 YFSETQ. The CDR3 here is CASSLAGWGDAYEQYF. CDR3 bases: TGCGCCAGCAGCTTGGCGGGTTGGGGGGACGCCTACGAGCAGTACTTC.

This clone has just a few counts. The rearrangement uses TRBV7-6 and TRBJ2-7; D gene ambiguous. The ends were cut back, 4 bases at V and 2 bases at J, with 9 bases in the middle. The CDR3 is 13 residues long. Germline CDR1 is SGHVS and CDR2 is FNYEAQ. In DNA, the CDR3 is TGTGCCAGCAGCTACACTGACACCTACGAGCAGTACTTC. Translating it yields CASSYTDTYEQYF.

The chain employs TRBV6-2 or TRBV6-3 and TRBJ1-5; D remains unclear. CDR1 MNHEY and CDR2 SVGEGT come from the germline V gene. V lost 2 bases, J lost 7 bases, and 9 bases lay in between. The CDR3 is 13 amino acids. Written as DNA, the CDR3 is TGTGCCAGCAGTTACCGAGATAGCCAGCCCCAGCATTTT. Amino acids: CASSYRDSQPQHF.

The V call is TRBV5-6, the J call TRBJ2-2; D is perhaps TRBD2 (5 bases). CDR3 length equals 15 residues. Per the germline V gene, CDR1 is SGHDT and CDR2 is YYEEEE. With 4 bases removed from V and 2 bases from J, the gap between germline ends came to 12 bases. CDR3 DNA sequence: TGTGCCAGCAGCCCCCGCGGGTTAAACACCGGGGAGCTGTTTTTT. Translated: CASSPRGLNTGELFF.